Given below is one T cell receptor (beta chain) in context. Followed over time, Seattle patients had been enrolled while infection was active. Profiling relied on immunoSEQ multiplex PCR, and the TCRdb table lists in-frame clones only, not all of them. Of about 340,000 clones in the sample, about 88% were seen once. These data belong to a study of blood T cell repertoires in COVID-19. Background on the study: Sources were T cells, B-cell-depleted T cells, or PBMCs; the material itself was cDNA or gDNA.

Sequencing was performed on peripheral blood. This receptor was taken from a woman between 70 and 85 years old with COVID-19, enrolled during active disease.

CDR3 sequence (DNA): TGTGCCAGCAGCTTAGCTAACAATGAGCAGTTCTTC. This encodes CASSLANNEQFF. The rearrangement links TRBV7-2 to TRBJ2-1; D gene unclear. Germline V gene sequence: CDR1 SGHTA, CDR2 FQGNSA. Between the trimmed V and J ends, which lost 0 bases and 5 bases, there was a span of 2 bases. The CDR3 runs 12 residues.